These 25 T cell receptor beta chains originate from one sample sequenced in a study of blood T cells in healthy people across ages. Alongside a J-beta primer mix, a sample-barcoded 5' primer served in a second PCR lasting roughly 7 to 11 cycles. TCRdb ran MiXCR on the 5' RACE reads and lists one entry per CDR3 protein. The table has around 1,900,000 distinct CDR3 sequences, around 42% seen once. Sequencing was carried out using blood. These receptors all stem from a human donor in good health.

As for this clonotype: An end of the junction does not agree with germline; a read error may underlie this. The V gene is TRBV28, the J gene TRBJ2-1, with D possibly matching TRBD2 (6 bases). Germline V lookup: CDR1 MDHEN, CDR2 SYDVKM. This CDR3 comprises 16 residues. The CDR3 is CASGLAVGTGNNEQFF. CDR3 nucleotide sequence: TGTGCCAGCGGTTTGGCCGTTGGGACTGGAAACAATGAGCAGTTCTTC.

The J gene is TRBJ2-5, the V gene TRBV10-3; D is perhaps TRBD1 (6 bases). This CDR3 contains 13 residues. The germline V gene has CDR1 ENHRY and CDR2 SYGVKD. V shed 3 bases and J shed 5 bases, with 10 bases lying between them. The CDR3 DNA reads as TGTGCCATCAGTGACTCAGGGGCGGAGACCCAGTACTTC. This translates into CAISDSGAETQYF.

This clonotype was observed at least ten times. The chain employs TRBV7-9 and TRBJ2-7; D is undetermined. Germline CDR1 reads SEHNR; CDR2 reads FQNEAQ (reference sequence). This CDR3 comprises 12 residues. Trimming removed 6 bases at V and 3 bases at J, with 9 bases between. The CDR3 protein is CASSLRNYEQYF. The CDR3 DNA reads as TGTGCCAGCAGTTTAAGGAACTACGAGCAGTACTTC. The full variable domain, in which reference TRBV7-9 and TRBJ2-7 provide the parts outside the CDR3, is DTGVSQNPRHKITKRGQNVTFRCDPISEHNRLYWYRQTLGQGPEFLTYFQNEAQLEKSRLLSDRFSAERPKGSFSTLEIQRTEQGDSAMYLCASSLRNYEQYFGPGTRLTVT.

In this sample, this clonotype turned up once. This chain uses TRBV12-3 or TRBV12-4 with TRBJ1-1, with D unresolved. Trimming left V 7 bases short and J 6 bases short, with 15 bases between. The CDR3 is made up of 13 amino acids. The CDR3 DNA reads as TGTGCCAGCATTCCAACGACCGAGGCTGAAGCTTTCTTT. It is translated as CASIPTTEAEAFF.

This sequence joins TRBV7-9 and TRBJ2-5; 7 bases match TRBD1. Per germline, CDR1 SEHNR and CDR2 FQNEAQ (reference sequence). The length of the CDR3 is 15 residues. The V and J ends lost 4 bases and 0 bases, in that order; junction bases with no gene match: 5. The chain's CDR3 is CASSSRDSHQETQYF. Written as DNA, the CDR3 is TGTGCCAGCAGCTCCCGGGACAGCCACCAAGAGACCCAGTACTTC.

The genes are TRBV10-3 and TRBJ1-1; 10 bases map to TRBD1. This CDR3 comprises 15 residues. With 2 bases clipped from V and 7 bases from J, the junction kept 7 bases outside the gene matches. From germline, CDR1 is ENHRY and CDR2 SYGVKD. The CDR3 is CAISETDRGYVEAFF. CDR3 bases: TGTGCCATCAGTGAGACGGACAGGGGGTATGTTGAAGCTTTCTTT.

The chain is built from TRBV6-2 or TRBV6-3 and TRBJ2-5; D perhaps matches TRBD2 (5 bases). Trimming pared 4 bases from V and 1 base from J, leaving 13 bases between. Germline loops: CDR1 MNHEY, CDR2 SVGEGT. The CDR3 length is 15 residues. Here the CDR3 reads CASSFLGRPQETQYF. CDR3 in DNA: TGTGCCAGCAGTTTCCTAGGGAGACCCCAAGAGACCCAGTACTTC.

Remarks on this clonotype: It is likely a read error, because the conserved phenylalanine at the end of the CDR3 is missing. The chain links TRBV4-1 to TRBJ1-4; no reliable D call. The CDR3 runs to 15 residues. Trimming pared 1 base from V and 4 bases from J, leaving 10 bases between. CDR1 and CDR2 (germline): MGHRA, YSYEKL. DNA for the CDR3: TGCGCCAGCAGCCAAGCAGTGGCCGTTAATGAAAAACTGTTTTCT. This translates into CASSQAVAVNEKLFS.

The chain uses TRBV5-6 and TRBJ2-7, with a possible D match to TRBD2 (5 bases). Gene TRBJ2-5 matches the end of the DNA better, so the J call may be wrong. CDR3 length: 17 amino acids. Germline lookup yields CDR1 SGHDT and CDR2 YYEEEE. The CDR3, as DNA: TGTGCCAGCAGCTTGCCCTTGGGTCCGGGGATGGGAGAGACCCAGTACTTC. Its translation: CASSLPLGPGMGETQYF.

This chain links TRBV9 with TRBJ2-3; 9 bases are shared with TRBD2. V dropped 2 bases and J dropped 3; count of bases not matched to a gene: 4. The CDR3 has 15 residues. CDR1 SGDLS and CDR2 YYNGEE come from the germline V gene. The CDR3 loop is CASSVTSGLTDTQYF. CDR3 coding DNA: TGTGCCAGCAGCGTGACTAGCGGCCTAACAGATACGCAGTATTTT.

This clonotype was detected ten times or more. The chain joins TRBV6-5 to TRBJ2-1; no clear D gene. The length of the CDR3 is 11 residues. Trimming stripped 3 bases from V and 9 bases from J, with 6 bases between. Germline values: CDR1 MNHEY, CDR2 SVGAGI. CDR3 bases: TGTGCCAGCAGTTATTTGAGTGAGCAGTTCTTC. It specifies CASSYLSEQFF.

This clonotype was seen once. The chain carries TRBV20-1 and TRBJ2-1; D uncertain. This CDR3 contains 14 residues. V lost 1 base and J 4 bases, leaving 11 bases between the germline ends. Germline loops: CDR1 DFQATT, CDR2 SNEGSKA (reference sequence). Here the CDR3 DNA reads TGCAGTGCTAGAGGAAGCGTGAAGTACAATGAGCAGTTCTTC. As protein: CSARGSVKYNEQFF.

This clonotype has just one count. This chain connects TRBV6-2 or TRBV6-3 to TRBJ1-2, with TRBD1 as a possible D gene (6 bases). Trimming stripped 6 bases from V and 4 bases from J, with 15 bases between. CDR1 MNHEY and CDR2 SVGEGT come from the germline V gene. This CDR3 has 14 residues. The CDR3 is CASSDAGHAYGYTF. CDR3 sequence (DNA): TGTGCCAGCAGCGACGCGGGACACGCCTATGGCTACACCTTC.

The V gene is TRBV9, the J gene TRBJ2-6; 9 nucleotides agree with TRBD1. Germline V lookup: CDR1 SGDLS, CDR2 YYNGEE. This CDR3 spans 17 amino acids. V lost 3 bases to trimming and J lost 0 bases; unmatched junction nucleotides: 4. Here the CDR3 DNA reads TGTGCCAGCAGCGGCCACAGGGGGCCCTCTGGGGCCAACGTCCTGACTTTC. It is translated as CASSGHRGPSGANVLTF.

This clonotype was recorded a few times. The gene calls are TRBV20-1 and TRBJ2-1; 10 bases fit TRBD2. The germline gives CDR1 DFQATT, CDR2 SNEGSKA (reference sequence). The V segment lost 1 base and the J segment 0 bases; nucleotides outside the gene matches: 6. The CDR3 has 17 residues. This CDR3 reads CSARGTSGESSYNEQFF. CDR3 DNA: TGCAGTGCTAGAGGGACTAGCGGCGAGAGCTCCTACAATGAGCAGTTCTTC.

The chain is built from TRBV9 and TRBJ2-5, with TRBD2 matching 11 bases. CDR1 and CDR2 (germline): SGDLS, YYNGEE. Losses at the gene ends were 4 bases for V and 3 bases for J; bases not matched to a gene: 8. This CDR3 contains 16 residues. The CDR3 sequence: CASSFSSGGTKETQYF. The CDR3 DNA reads as TGTGCCAGCAGCTTCTCTAGCGGGGGGACAAAAGAGACCCAGTACTTC.

The chain uses TRBV4-3 and TRBJ1-1, with D unresolved. This CDR3 is built from 19 residues. Germline V gene data show CDR1 as LGHNA and CDR2 as YSLEER. V was clipped by 5 bases and J by 0 bases, with 25 bases between them. The CDR3 DNA follows: TGCGCCAGCAGCTCAATTTACGCCAGCCCCGAGGAAGTGAACACTGAAGCTTTCTTT. This encodes CASSSIYASPEEVNTEAFF.

This clonotype was counted between two and nine times. V gene TRBV4-1 combines with J gene TRBJ2-1, with 8 bases aligning to TRBD1. The length of the CDR3 is 14 residues. Losses at the gene ends were 0 bases for V and 7 bases for J; bases not matched to a gene: 2. Germline V gives CDR1 MGHRA, CDR2 YSYEKL. The CDR3 coding sequence is TGCGCCAGCAGCCAAGAGACAGGGGTGAATGAGCAGTTCTTC. Amino acids: CASSQETGVNEQFF.

V and J are TRBV19 and TRBJ1-1; 9 bases line up with TRBD1. The ends lost 4 bases at V and 8 bases at J; junction bases unmatched: 5. From germline, CDR1 is LNHDA and CDR2 SQIVND (reference sequence). This CDR3 comprises 13 residues. CDR3 amino acids: CASSTGQGREAFF. CDR3 nucleotides: TGTGCCAGTAGTACCGGACAGGGGAGGGAAGCTTTCTTT.

Points on this clonotype: The germline gene is not matched at one end of the junction; a read error may be the cause. The V call is TRBV29-1, the J call TRBJ1-1; no clear D. From germline, CDR1 is SQVTM and CDR2 ANQGSEA. The CDR3 is 13 residues long. The CDR3 sequence is CGVHSLTNTEAFF. The CDR3 nucleotides read TGCGGCGTCCATTCATTGACGAACACTGAAGCTTTCTTT.

This clonotype occurred many times. The chain joins TRBV4-3 to TRBJ1-2, with D tentatively TRBD1 (6 bases). V dropped 0 bases and J dropped 5 bases, with 13 bases sitting between them. CDR1 and CDR2 from the germline V gene are LGHNA and YSLEER. The length of the CDR3 is 15 residues. CDR3 sequence reads: CASSQEYREIYGYTF. The CDR3 region has the DNA TGCGCCAGCAGCCAAGAATACAGGGAGATTTATGGCTACACCTTC.

The chain combines TRBV12-3 or TRBV12-4 with TRBJ1-6; TRBD1 matches at 10 bases. This CDR3 has 14 amino acids. Trimming took 7 bases from V and 8 from J; bases not matched to a gene: 5. CDR3 coding DNA: TGTGCCAGCACATTGGACAGGGGGTATTCACCCCTCCACTTT. Translated, it gives CASTLDRGYSPLHF.

The V call is TRBV28, the J call TRBJ2-1; D gene uncertain. Trimming took 6 bases from V and 0 from J, leaving 12 bases between them. In germline, CDR1 is MDHEN, CDR2 SYDVKM. The CDR3 is made up of 15 amino acids. The CDR3 region has the DNA TGTGCCAGCAGCAAAGAAGAAAGCTCCTACAATGAGCAGTTCTTC. Its translation is CASSKEESSYNEQFF.

This clonotype was observed many times. V usage is TRBV7-9 and J usage is TRBJ1-2; 9 bases are a match to TRBD1. V trimming: 5 bases; J trimming: 8 bases; junction bases outside the gene matches: 9. This CDR3 region has 14 residues. Germline assignment: CDR1 SEHNR and CDR2 FQNEAQ (reference sequence). Written as DNA, the CDR3 is TGTGCCAGCAGCCCGTCCCGGGACAGGGTCGGCTACACCTTC. It encodes CASSPSRDRVGYTF.

V usage is TRBV6-2 or TRBV6-3 and J usage is TRBJ1-6; perhaps TRBD1 as D (5 bases). CDR1 MNHEY and CDR2 SVGEGT come from the germline V gene. This CDR3 contains 14 residues. V gave up 5 bases and J gave up 10 bases, with 15 bases separating them. The CDR3 sequence is CASSDSPSYSPLHF. The CDR3 DNA reads TGTGCCAGCAGTGACAGTCCCTCGTACTCACCCCTCCACTTT.